A selection of T cell receptor beta chains follows, all from one sample in a study of blood T cell repertoires in COVID-19. Libraries were prepared by immunoSEQ multiplex PCR; TCRdb keeps only in-frame clonotypes and omits some of them. The sample lists about 110,000 clones; 80% to 85% were seen once. The sequenced material came from peripheral blood. All receptors derive from a woman between 65 and 79 years old with acute or convalescent COVID-19. Each CDR3 is given with its conserved first and last residue. D genes are given only for firm matches. Some rows mark clone size as missing; the rest say once, few, many or name a class of expanded clone.

v_gene: TRBV5-5; len: 14; abundance: -; j_gene: TRBJ2-1; d_gene: -; CDR3nt: TGTGCCAGCGTCCAGGAGGGGTCCTACAATGAGCAGTTCTTC; CDR3aa: CASVQEGSYNEQFF
v_gene: TRBV19; len: 13; abundance: -; j_gene: TRBJ1-2; d_gene: -; CDR3nt: TGTGCCAGTAATCTACAGGGAAGGTTTGGCTACACCTTC; CDR3aa: CASNLQGRFGYTF
v_gene: TRBV5-1; len: 14; abundance: -; j_gene: TRBJ1-3; d_gene: -; CDR3nt: TGCGCCAGCAGCTTGGCAGGGACTGGAAACACCATATATTTT; CDR3aa: CASSLAGTGNTIYF
v_gene: TRBV28; len: 11; abundance: -; j_gene: TRBJ2-7; d_gene: -; CDR3nt: TGTGCCAGCAGTTTAGTAGGGAGGCAGTACTTC; CDR3aa: CASSLVGRQYF
v_gene: TRBV3-1/TRBV3-2; len: 15; abundance: -; j_gene: TRBJ1-6; d_gene: -; CDR3nt: TGTGCCAGCAGCCCGACAGCAGCATATAATTCACCCCTCCACTTT; CDR3aa: CASSPTAAYNSPLHF
v_gene: TRBV29-1; len: 13; abundance: -; j_gene: TRBJ1-2; d_gene: -; CDR3nt: TGCAGCGTTGAAGCCGTTACTAACTATGGCTACACCTTC; CDR3aa: CSVEAVTNYGYTF
v_gene: TRBV6-6; len: 14; abundance: once; j_gene: TRBJ2-7; d_gene: TRBD1; CDR3nt: TGTGCCAGCAGTTACTCGGGACAGGTAATAGAGCAGTACTTC; CDR3aa: CASSYSGQVIEQYF
v_gene: TRBV7-2; len: 11; abundance: once; j_gene: TRBJ2-7; d_gene: TRBD1; CDR3nt: TGTGCCAGCAGCTGGACAGGGAGCCTTGCTTTC; CDR3aa: CASSWTGSLAF
v_gene: TRBV6-5; len: 13; abundance: -; j_gene: TRBJ1-1; d_gene: -; CDR3nt: TGTGCCAGCAGTCGGGACTTGAACACTGAAGCTTTCTTT; CDR3aa: CASSRDLNTEAFF
v_gene: TRBV9; len: 16; abundance: -; j_gene: TRBJ1-2; d_gene: TRBD1; CDR3nt: TGTGCCAGCAGCGTAGAACCTCAGGGGGCAGATCATGGCTACACCTTC; CDR3aa: CASSVEPQGADHGYTF
v_gene: TRBV21-1; len: 14; abundance: -; j_gene: TRBJ1-5; d_gene: -; CDR3nt: TGTGCCAGCAGATGGGGACACGGTGATCAGCCCCAGCATTTT; CDR3aa: CASRWGHGDQPQHF
v_gene: TRBV24-1; len: 15; abundance: -; j_gene: TRBJ2-5; d_gene: TRBD1; CDR3nt: TGTGCCACCTGTGAGGGACAGCCCGGTAGGGAGACCCAGTACTTC; CDR3aa: CATCEGQPGRETQYF
v_gene: TRBV3-1/TRBV3-2; len: 15; abundance: -; j_gene: TRBJ2-7; d_gene: TRBD1; CDR3nt: TGTGCCAGCAGCCAGACAGGGGGGACCTCCTACGAGCAGTACTTC; CDR3aa: CASSQTGGTSYEQYF
v_gene: TRBV18; len: 15; abundance: -; j_gene: TRBJ1-1; d_gene: -; CDR3nt: TGTGCCAGCTCACCGGGGGACTGGGCAAACACTGAAGCTTTCTTT; CDR3aa: CASSPGDWANTEAFF
v_gene: TRBV5-5; len: 16; abundance: -; j_gene: TRBJ2-3; d_gene: -; CDR3nt: TGTGCCAGCAGCTTGGCAAAGAGACTCGGCACAGATACGCAGTATTTT; CDR3aa: CASSLAKRLGTDTQYF
v_gene: TRBV12-3/TRBV12-4; len: 13; abundance: -; j_gene: TRBJ2-1; d_gene: -; CDR3nt: TGTGCCAGCAGTTTGTCCAGGGCGAATGAGCAGTTCTTC; CDR3aa: CASSLSRANEQFF
v_gene: TRBV4-1; len: 14; abundance: -; j_gene: TRBJ1-4; d_gene: -; CDR3nt: TGCGCCAGCGGTACAGGAGCAACTAATGAAAAACTGTTTTTT; CDR3aa: CASGTGATNEKLFF
v_gene: TRBV5-1; len: 16; abundance: -; j_gene: TRBJ2-3; d_gene: TRBD2; CDR3nt: TGCGCCAGCAGCTTAGGACTAGCGGGATTCACAGATACGCAGTATTTT; CDR3aa: CASSLGLAGFTDTQYF
v_gene: TRBV10-3; len: 17; abundance: -; j_gene: TRBJ1-1; d_gene: TRBD1; CDR3nt: TGTGCCATCAGTGTTCGGGCCGGGACAGGAAAGAACACTGAAGCTTTCTTT; CDR3aa: CAISVRAGTGKNTEAFF
v_gene: TRBV9; len: 15; abundance: few; j_gene: TRBJ2-1; d_gene: TRBD2; CDR3nt: TGTGCCAGCAGCGTTAGCGGGGGGGCCAGTGTTGAGCAGTTCTTC; CDR3aa: CASSVSGGASVEQFF
v_gene: TRBV15; len: 14; abundance: -; j_gene: TRBJ2-2; d_gene: -; CDR3nt: TGTGCCACCAGCAGAGAAGGGGTGTCCGGGGAGCTGTTTTTT; CDR3aa: CATSREGVSGELFF
v_gene: TRBV15; len: 15; abundance: -; j_gene: TRBJ2-4; d_gene: -; CDR3nt: TGTGCCACCAGCCGAGACCCCGGAGCCGAGAACATTCAGTACTTC; CDR3aa: CATSRDPGAENIQYF
v_gene: TRBV7-8; len: 16; abundance: -; j_gene: TRBJ1-6; d_gene: -; CDR3nt: TGTGCCAGCAGCTTAACCTTGGGGGGAGGGAATTCACCCCTCCACTTT; CDR3aa: CASSLTLGGGNSPLHF
v_gene: TRBV11-2; len: 13; abundance: -; j_gene: TRBJ2-5; d_gene: TRBD2; CDR3nt: TGTGCCAGCAGGTCAGGGGCGGGAGGGACCCAGTACTTC; CDR3aa: CASRSGAGGTQYF
v_gene: TRBV7-2; len: 14; abundance: -; j_gene: TRBJ1-1; d_gene: TRBD1; CDR3nt: TGTGCCAGCAGCCCCGGACAGGGAAGCACTGAAGCTTTCTTT; CDR3aa: CASSPGQGSTEAFF
v_gene: TRBV4-2; len: 16; abundance: -; j_gene: TRBJ2-1; d_gene: -; CDR3nt: TGTGCCAGCAGCCAAGATAGAGCGGGTACTTACAATGAGCAGTTCTTC; CDR3aa: CASSQDRAGTYNEQFF
v_gene: TRBV7-7; len: 15; abundance: -; j_gene: TRBJ2-7; d_gene: TRBD1; CDR3nt: TGTGCCAGCAGCTTAGCTTCAGGACAGGGCTACGAGCAGTACTTC; CDR3aa: CASSLASGQGYEQYF
v_gene: TRBV19; len: 14; abundance: few; j_gene: TRBJ2-7; d_gene: TRBD2; CDR3nt: TGTGCCAGTAGTATTTCCTGGACTAGCTACGAGCAGTACTTC; CDR3aa: CASSISWTSYEQYF
v_gene: TRBV7-3; len: 15; abundance: -; j_gene: TRBJ1-5; d_gene: -; CDR3nt: TGTGCCAGCAGCTTAACCAGGGCGGGCAATCAGCCCCAGCATTTT; CDR3aa: CASSLTRAGNQPQHF
v_gene: TRBV29-1; len: 12; abundance: -; j_gene: TRBJ2-3; d_gene: -; CDR3nt: TGCAGCGTCTTACACGTCACAGATACGCAGTATTTT; CDR3aa: CSVLHVTDTQYF
v_gene: TRBV11-2; len: 17; abundance: -; j_gene: TRBJ2-7; d_gene: TRBD1; CDR3nt: TGTGCCAGCAGCTTAGAGAACAGGGACAGGGGCACCTACGAGCAGTACTTC; CDR3aa: CASSLENRDRGTYEQYF
v_gene: TRBV5-4; len: 14; abundance: once; j_gene: TRBJ2-2; d_gene: TRBD1; CDR3nt: TGTGCCAGCAGCCAGGACAGGGTAACCGGGGAGCTGTTTTTT; CDR3aa: CASSQDRVTGELFF
v_gene: TRBV2; len: 15; abundance: -; j_gene: TRBJ1-6; d_gene: TRBD1; CDR3nt: TGTGCCAGCAGTGATGGGACAGGGACCGTTTCACCCCTCCACTTT; CDR3aa: CASSDGTGTVSPLHF
v_gene: TRBV12-3/TRBV12-4; len: 13; abundance: -; j_gene: TRBJ2-1; d_gene: TRBD1; CDR3nt: TGTGCCAGCAGTTTGGGACAGAACAATGAGCAGTTCTTC; CDR3aa: CASSLGQNNEQFF
v_gene: TRBV29-1; len: 13; abundance: -; j_gene: TRBJ2-7; d_gene: TRBD1; CDR3nt: TGCAGCGTAGTGACAGGGGGAGCCTACGAGCAGTACTTC; CDR3aa: CSVVTGGAYEQYF
v_gene: TRBV19; len: 12; abundance: -; j_gene: TRBJ1-4; d_gene: -; CDR3nt: TGTGCCAGTAGTATAACCGGGGAAAAACTGTTTTTT; CDR3aa: CASSITGEKLFF
v_gene: TRBV19; len: 14; abundance: -; j_gene: TRBJ1-1; d_gene: -; CDR3nt: TGTGCCAGTAAATCGGGCCGGGGGTACACTGAAGCTTTCTTT; CDR3aa: CASKSGRGYTEAFF
v_gene: TRBV3-1/TRBV3-2; len: 13; abundance: -; j_gene: TRBJ1-3; d_gene: -; CDR3nt: TGTGCCAGCAGCCTAAATCGTGGAAACACCATATATTTT; CDR3aa: CASSLNRGNTIYF
v_gene: TRBV4-1; len: 16; abundance: -; j_gene: TRBJ2-1; d_gene: TRBD1; CDR3nt: TGCGCCAGCAGCCAAGAGAGGGGGCTGGCAGGCAATGAGCAGTTCTTC; CDR3aa: CASSQERGLAGNEQFF
v_gene: TRBV30; len: 13; abundance: once; j_gene: TRBJ2-7; d_gene: -; CDR3nt: TGTGCCTGGAGTGTACGCGTAGGGGGCGAGCAGTACTTC; CDR3aa: CAWSVRVGGEQYF
v_gene: TRBV5-1; len: 14; abundance: -; j_gene: TRBJ2-1; d_gene: TRBD2; CDR3nt: TGCGCCAGCAGCTATAGCGGGGGTTACAATGAGCAGTTCTTC; CDR3aa: CASSYSGGYNEQFF
v_gene: TRBV7-9; len: 14; abundance: -; j_gene: TRBJ1-1; d_gene: -; CDR3nt: TGTGCCAGCAGCTTAGGACAGAAGAACACTGAAGCTTTCTTT; CDR3aa: CASSLGQKNTEAFF
v_gene: TRBV5-8; len: 16; abundance: once; j_gene: TRBJ2-7; d_gene: TRBD2; CDR3nt: TGTGCCAGCAGCTTGAGAAGAGTGGGGGAGGGCTACGAGCAGTACTTC; CDR3aa: CASSLRRVGEGYEQYF
v_gene: TRBV5-1; len: 13; abundance: -; j_gene: TRBJ2-7; d_gene: -; CDR3nt: TGCGCCAGCAGCCCGGGGGACAGCTACGAGCAGTACTTC; CDR3aa: CASSPGDSYEQYF
v_gene: TRBV9; len: 13; abundance: -; j_gene: TRBJ2-1; d_gene: -; CDR3nt: TGTGCCAGCAGCGAGCGCTCCTACAATGAGCAGTTCTTC; CDR3aa: CASSERSYNEQFF
v_gene: TRBV9; len: 15; abundance: -; j_gene: TRBJ2-7; d_gene: TRBD2; CDR3nt: TGTGCCAGCAGCGCCAATCCGGGACTAGCCTACGAGCAGTACTTC; CDR3aa: CASSANPGLAYEQYF
v_gene: TRBV30; len: 13; abundance: once; j_gene: TRBJ2-5; d_gene: -; CDR3nt: TGTGCCTGGAGCGGGCGGGCGTATGGGACCCAGTACTTC; CDR3aa: CAWSGRAYGTQYF